This TCR beta chain comes out of a study of response to subunit inactivated influenza vaccine (dated by TCRdb to the late 2010s). With regard to the full study: To follow how T cells responded to a trivalent subunit inactivated influenza vaccine, the researchers relied on deep quantitative profiling of the T cell receptor repertoire. Results the study describes overall, beyond this receptor: According to the authors, only a limited number of new T cells may be recruited by each seasonal influenza vaccination.

Receptor libraries were prepared by RT-PCR. Instrument used: Illumina HiSeq 2500. The raw public data were reprocessed by TCRdb itself: fastp quality trimming at Q25, MiXCR clonotype calling, in-frame beta chains only. Rows matching on CDR3 protein sequence are summarized as one entry with the most common DNA and genes. The sample records about 570,000 distinct CDR3 sequences, about 10% of which are singletons. 9.5% to 12% of the sample rests with the top ten. This clonotype was seen ten or more times. Its recognized antigen is unknown. No quality values exist for individual bases; no much larger clone is one base distant. The data were also submitted as part of a second study, on T cells expressing NK-cell markers. The second publication reports: TCR beta cDNA libraries were prepared using 5'RACE template switching, which introduced a universal primer site and unique molecular identifiers. In sorted CD3+CD56+NKG2C+, CD3+CD56+NKG2C- and CD3+CD56-NKG2C+ T-cell subsets from several donors, TCR beta-chain repertoires were profiled. Among the eight sequenced donors, seven were HCMV-seropositive and one was HCMV-seronegative. In several experiments an anti-gammadeltaTCR antibody was added to restrict sorting to alphabetaTCR-expressing T cells. In six donors, the dominant CD3+CD56+NKG2C+ clonotypes were among the top 10 CD8+ clonotypes and accounted for roughly 1.0-8% of CD8+ T cells. Those dominant clonotypes were again the most abundant among CD3+CD56-NKG2C+ cells in four donors, at about 25-60.1%. It remained unclear whether the expanded NKG2C-expressing T cell clones were specific for HCMV antigens. Randomly selected healthy volunteers, three men and five women, were used as the eight sequenced donors. HCMV serostatus was determined by detecting HCMV-specific IgG in serum with a commercial ELISA kit. Ficoll density gradient centrifugation was used to isolate peripheral blood mononuclear cells from blood. For six donors, unsorted PBMC were also used to sequence bulk peripheral blood T-cell repertoires. cDNA synthesis was primed from the TCR beta constant segment, followed by two successive PCR amplification steps. Illumina HiSeq 2000/2500, MiSeq or NextSeq was used to sequence libraries as 2 x 150 bp reads. MIGEC handled demultiplexing of the reads and grouping by UMI, while MiTCR was used to assemble and quantify clonotypes. To remove erroneous sequences, TCR cDNA sequences were retained only when supported by two or more reads. The tcR package was used for downstream repertoire analysis, and clonotypes were matched across fractions by CDR3 nucleotide sequence plus V segment. VDJmatch was used to annotate antigen specificity against VDJdb, with one amino acid substitution in CDR3 allowed.

The sequence was collected from a man aged 50-59 years who received an inactivated influenza vaccine. Donor details come from another sample of the same person, matched by shared clones. The specimen was PBMCs from blood, collected on the day of vaccination.

The DNA sequence is TGTGCCAGCCTTACCGCTCAGGGTATCTACGAGCAGTACTTC. It codes for CASLTAQGIYEQYF. The chain couples TRBV6-2 or TRBV6-3 to TRBJ2-7, and the D gene may be TRBD1, 5 bases matching. CDR1 and CDR2 are drawn from the germline V gene: MNHEY, SVGEGT. From the cysteine through the phenylalanine, the CDR3 covers 14 amino acids. Of all the DNA, just the CDR3 is kept, 42 bases in frame from base 1. Trimming removed 8 bases from V and 3 bases from J, leaving 17 bases between the germline ends.